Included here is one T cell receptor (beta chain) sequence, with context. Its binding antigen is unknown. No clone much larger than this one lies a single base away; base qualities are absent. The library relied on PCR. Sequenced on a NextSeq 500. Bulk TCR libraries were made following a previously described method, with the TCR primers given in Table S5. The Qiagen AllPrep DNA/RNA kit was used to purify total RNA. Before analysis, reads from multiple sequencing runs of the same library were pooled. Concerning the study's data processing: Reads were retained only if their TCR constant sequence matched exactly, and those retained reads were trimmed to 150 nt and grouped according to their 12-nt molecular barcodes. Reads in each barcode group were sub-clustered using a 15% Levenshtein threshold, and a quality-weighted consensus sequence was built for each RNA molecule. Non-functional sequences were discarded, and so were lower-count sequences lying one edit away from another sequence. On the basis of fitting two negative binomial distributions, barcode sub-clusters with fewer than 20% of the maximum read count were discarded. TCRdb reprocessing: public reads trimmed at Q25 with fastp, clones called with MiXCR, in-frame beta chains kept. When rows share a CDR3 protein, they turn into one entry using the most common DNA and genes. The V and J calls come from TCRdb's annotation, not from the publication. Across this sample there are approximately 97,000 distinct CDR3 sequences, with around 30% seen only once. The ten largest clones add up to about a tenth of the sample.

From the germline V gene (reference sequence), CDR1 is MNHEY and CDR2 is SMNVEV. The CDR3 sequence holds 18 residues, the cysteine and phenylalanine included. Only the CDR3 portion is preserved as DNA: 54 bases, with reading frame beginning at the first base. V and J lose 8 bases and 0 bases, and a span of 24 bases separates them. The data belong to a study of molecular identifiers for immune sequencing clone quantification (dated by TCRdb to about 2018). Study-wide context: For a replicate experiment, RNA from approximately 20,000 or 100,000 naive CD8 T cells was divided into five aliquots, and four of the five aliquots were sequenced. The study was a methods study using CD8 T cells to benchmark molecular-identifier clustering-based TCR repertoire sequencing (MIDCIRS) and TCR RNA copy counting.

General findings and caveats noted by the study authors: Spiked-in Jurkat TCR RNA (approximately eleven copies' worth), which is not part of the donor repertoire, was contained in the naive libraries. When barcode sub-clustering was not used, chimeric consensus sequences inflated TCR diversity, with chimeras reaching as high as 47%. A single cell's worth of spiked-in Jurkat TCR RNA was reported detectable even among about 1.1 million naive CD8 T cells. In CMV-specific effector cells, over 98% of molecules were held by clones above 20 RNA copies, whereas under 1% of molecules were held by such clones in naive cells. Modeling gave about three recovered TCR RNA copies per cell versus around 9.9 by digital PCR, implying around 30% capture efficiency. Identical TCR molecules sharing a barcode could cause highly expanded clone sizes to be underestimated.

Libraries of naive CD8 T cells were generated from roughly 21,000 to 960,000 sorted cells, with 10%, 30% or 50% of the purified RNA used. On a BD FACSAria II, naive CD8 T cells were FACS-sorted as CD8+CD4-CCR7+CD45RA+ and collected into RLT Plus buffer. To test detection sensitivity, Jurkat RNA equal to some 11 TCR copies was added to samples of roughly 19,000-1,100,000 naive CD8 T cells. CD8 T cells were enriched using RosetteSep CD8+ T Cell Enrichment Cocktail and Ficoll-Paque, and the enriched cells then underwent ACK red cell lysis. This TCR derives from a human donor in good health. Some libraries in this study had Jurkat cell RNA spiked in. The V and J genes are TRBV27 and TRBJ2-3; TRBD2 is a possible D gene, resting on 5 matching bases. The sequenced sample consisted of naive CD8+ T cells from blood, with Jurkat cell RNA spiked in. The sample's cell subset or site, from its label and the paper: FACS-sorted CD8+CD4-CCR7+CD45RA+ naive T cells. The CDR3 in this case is CASGSLGEHLTSTDTQYF. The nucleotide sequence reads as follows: TGTGCCAGCGGTTCCCTCGGGGAACACCTTACTAGCACAGATACGCAGTATTTT.